This T cell receptor beta chain was sequenced during a study of OX40 agonist ivuxolimab in advanced cancers. Study in general: Ivuxolimab is an agonistic anti-OX40 (CD134) antibody, and patients were treated with it.

This CDR3 has 13 residues. Germline CDR1 WNHNN, CDR2 SYGVQD (reference sequence). Trimming removed 5 bases from V and 4 bases from J, with 9 bases in between. Broader study findings: CD8+ T cells showed, on average, more clonal expansion than CD4+ cells.

Comments on this clone: Its target is unknown.

Produced via immunoSEQ multiplex PCR; TCRdb's table is partial and in-frame only. The data show around 67,000 clones, 65% to 90% seen once. The clonotype was recovered from an adult with an advanced solid tumor such as melanoma, head and neck, liver or kidney cancer. The chain has TRBV10-1 and TRBJ2-1, with D possibly called TRBD1 or TRBD2 (5 bases each). The material was CD4+ or CD8+ T cells sorted from blood, obtained in a trial of the OX40 agonist ivuxolimab. CDR3 DNA sequence: TGCGCCAGCAGTACGGGGCCATACAATGAGCAGTTCTTC. It yields the protein CASSTGPYNEQFF.